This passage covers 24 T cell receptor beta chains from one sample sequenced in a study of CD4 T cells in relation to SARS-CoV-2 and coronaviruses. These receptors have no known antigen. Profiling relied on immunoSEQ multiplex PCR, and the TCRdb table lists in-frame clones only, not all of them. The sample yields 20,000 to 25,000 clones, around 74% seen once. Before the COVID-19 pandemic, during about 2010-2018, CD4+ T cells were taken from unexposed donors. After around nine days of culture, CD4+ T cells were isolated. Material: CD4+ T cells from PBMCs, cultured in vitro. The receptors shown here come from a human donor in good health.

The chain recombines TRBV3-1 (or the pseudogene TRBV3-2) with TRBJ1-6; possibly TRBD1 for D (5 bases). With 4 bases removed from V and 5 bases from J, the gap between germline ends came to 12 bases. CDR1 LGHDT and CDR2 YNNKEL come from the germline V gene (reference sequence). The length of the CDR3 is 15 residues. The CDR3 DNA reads TGTGCCAGCAGCCCAGTAAGGGGTAATAATTCACCCCTCCACTTT. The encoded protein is CASSPVRGNNSPLHF.

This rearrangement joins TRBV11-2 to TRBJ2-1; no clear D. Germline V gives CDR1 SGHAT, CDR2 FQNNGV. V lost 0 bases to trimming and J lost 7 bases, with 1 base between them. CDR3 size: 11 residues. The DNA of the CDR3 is TGTGCCAGCAGCTTAGAGAATGAGCAGTTCTTC. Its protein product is CASSLENEQFF.

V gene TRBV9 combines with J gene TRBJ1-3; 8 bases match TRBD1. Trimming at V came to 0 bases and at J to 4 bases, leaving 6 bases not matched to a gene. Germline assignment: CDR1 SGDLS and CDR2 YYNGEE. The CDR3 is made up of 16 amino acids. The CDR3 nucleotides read TGTGCCAGCAGCGTAGGGACAGGGACGGGGGGAAACACCATATATTTT. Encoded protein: CASSVGTGTGGNTIYF.

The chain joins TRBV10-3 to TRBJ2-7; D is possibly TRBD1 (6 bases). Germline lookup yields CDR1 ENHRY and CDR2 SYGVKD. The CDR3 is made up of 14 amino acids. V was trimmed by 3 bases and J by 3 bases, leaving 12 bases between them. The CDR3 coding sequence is TGTGCCATCAGTGAAGGGGGAAGGGGCTACGAGCAGTACTTC. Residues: CAISEGGRGYEQYF.

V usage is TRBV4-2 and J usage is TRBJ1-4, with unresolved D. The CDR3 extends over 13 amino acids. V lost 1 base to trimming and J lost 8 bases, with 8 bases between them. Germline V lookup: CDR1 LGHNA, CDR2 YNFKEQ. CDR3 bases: TGTGCCAGCAGCCAAGCCCATGGGGAAAAACTGTTTTTT. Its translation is CASSQAHGEKLFF.

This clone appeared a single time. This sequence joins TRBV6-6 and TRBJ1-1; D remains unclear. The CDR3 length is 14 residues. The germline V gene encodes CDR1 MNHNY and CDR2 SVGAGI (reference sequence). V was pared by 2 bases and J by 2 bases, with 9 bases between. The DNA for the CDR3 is TGTGCCAGCAGTTACGACGGAGTAAACACTGAAGCTTTCTTT. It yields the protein CASSYDGVNTEAFF.

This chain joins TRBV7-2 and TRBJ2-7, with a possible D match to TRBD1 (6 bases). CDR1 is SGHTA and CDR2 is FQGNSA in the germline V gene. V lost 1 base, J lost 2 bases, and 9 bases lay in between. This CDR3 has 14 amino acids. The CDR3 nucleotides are TGTGCCAGCAGCTTAGGATGGGGGCCCTACGAGCAGTACTTC. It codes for CASSLGWGPYEQYF.

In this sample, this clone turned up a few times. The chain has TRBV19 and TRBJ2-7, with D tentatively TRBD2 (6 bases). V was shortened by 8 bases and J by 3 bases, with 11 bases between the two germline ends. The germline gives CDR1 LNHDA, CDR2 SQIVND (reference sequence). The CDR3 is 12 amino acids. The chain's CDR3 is CASRGGNYEQYF. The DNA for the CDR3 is TGTGCCAGTCGTGGAGGGAACTACGAGCAGTACTTC.

This CDR3 is CASSSMTGGYEKLFF. Here the CDR3 DNA reads TGTGCCAGCAGTTCAATGACAGGGGGATATGAAAAACTGTTTTTT. The V call is TRBV27, the J call TRBJ1-4, with 9 bases that match TRBD1. This CDR3 is built from 15 residues. The junction had 6 bases not matched to a gene; V was cut back by 4 bases and J by 6 bases. Per the germline V gene, CDR1 is MNHEY and CDR2 is SMNVEV (reference sequence).

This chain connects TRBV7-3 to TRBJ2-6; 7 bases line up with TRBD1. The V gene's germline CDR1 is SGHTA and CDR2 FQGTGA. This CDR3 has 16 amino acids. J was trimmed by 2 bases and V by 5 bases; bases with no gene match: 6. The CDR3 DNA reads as TGTGCCAGCAGCACGACAGGGTCGGCTGGGGCCAACGTCCTGACTTTC. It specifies CASSTTGSAGANVLTF.

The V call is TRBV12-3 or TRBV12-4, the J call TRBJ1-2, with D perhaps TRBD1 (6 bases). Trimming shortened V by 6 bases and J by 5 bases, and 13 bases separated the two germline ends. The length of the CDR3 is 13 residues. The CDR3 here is CASSTVGGYGYTF. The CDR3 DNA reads TGTGCCAGCAGCACGGTAGGGGGGTATGGCTACACCTTC.

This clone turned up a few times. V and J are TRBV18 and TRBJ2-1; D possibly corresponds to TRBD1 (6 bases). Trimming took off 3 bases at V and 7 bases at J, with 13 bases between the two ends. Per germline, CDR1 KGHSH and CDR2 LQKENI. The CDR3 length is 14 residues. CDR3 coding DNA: TGTGCCAGCTCACCCCAAACAGGGACGAATGAGCAGTTCTTC. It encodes CASSPQTGTNEQFF. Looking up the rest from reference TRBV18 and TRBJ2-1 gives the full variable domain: NAGVMQNPRHLVRRRGQEARLRCSPMKGHSHVYWYRQLPEEGLKFMVYLQKENIIDESGMPKERFSAEFPKEGPSILRIQQVVRGDSAAYFCASSPQTGTNEQFFGPGTRLTVL.

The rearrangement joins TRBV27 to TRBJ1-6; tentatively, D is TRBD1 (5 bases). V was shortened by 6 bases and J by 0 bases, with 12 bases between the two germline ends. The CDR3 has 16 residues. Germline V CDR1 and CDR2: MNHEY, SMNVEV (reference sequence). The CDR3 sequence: CASRGRSSSYNSPLHF. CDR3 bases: TGTGCCAGCAGGGGACGGTCGAGCTCCTATAATTCACCCCTCCACTTT.

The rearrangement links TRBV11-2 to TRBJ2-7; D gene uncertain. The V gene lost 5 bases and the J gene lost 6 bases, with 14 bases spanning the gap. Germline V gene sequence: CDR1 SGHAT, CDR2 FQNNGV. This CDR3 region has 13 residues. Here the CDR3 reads CASSDPASLEQYF. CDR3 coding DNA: TGTGCCAGCAGCGACCCTGCCTCCCTCGAGCAGTACTTC.

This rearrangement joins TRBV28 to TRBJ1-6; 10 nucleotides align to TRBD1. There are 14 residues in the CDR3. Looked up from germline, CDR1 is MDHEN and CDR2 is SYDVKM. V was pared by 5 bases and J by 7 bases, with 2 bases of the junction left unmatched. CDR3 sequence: CASSPGQGNSPLHF. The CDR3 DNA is TGTGCCAGCAGTCCGGGACAGGGGAATTCACCCCTCCACTTT. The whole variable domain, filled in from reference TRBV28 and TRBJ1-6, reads DVKVTQSSRYLVKRTGEKVFLECVQDMDHENMFWYRQDPGLGLRLIYFSYDVKMKEKGDIPEGYSVSREKKERFSLILESASTNQTSMYLCASSPGQGNSPLHFGNGTRLTVT.

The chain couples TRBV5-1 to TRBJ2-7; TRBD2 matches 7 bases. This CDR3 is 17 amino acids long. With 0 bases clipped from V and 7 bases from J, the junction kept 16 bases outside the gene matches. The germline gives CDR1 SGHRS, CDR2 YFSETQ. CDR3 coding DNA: TGCGCCAGCAGCTTGGCCCCGCCAGGGAGGGAGGGCGGGGAGCAGTACTTC. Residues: CASSLAPPGREGGEQYF. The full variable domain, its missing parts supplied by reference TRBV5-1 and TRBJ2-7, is KAGVTQTPRYLIKTRGQQVTLSCSPISGHRSVSWYQQTPGQGLQFLFEYFSETQRNKGNFPGRFSGRQFSNSRSEMNVSTLELGDSALYLCASSLAPPGREGGEQYFGPGTRLTVT.

CDR3 protein: CASSTGTGGFYEQFF. CDR3 DNA sequence: TGTGCCAGCAGCACGGGGACAGGGGGTTTCTATGAGCAGTTCTTC. The chain recombines TRBV14 with TRBJ2-1; 11 bases match TRBD1. With 5 bases clipped from V and 8 bases from J, the junction kept 8 bases outside the gene matches. Germline assignment: CDR1 SGHDN and CDR2 FVKESK. CDR3 size: 15 residues.

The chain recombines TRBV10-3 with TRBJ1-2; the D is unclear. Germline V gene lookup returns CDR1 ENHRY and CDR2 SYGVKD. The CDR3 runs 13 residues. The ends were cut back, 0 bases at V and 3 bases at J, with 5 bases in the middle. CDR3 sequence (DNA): TGTGCCATCAGTGAGTCAAAGTACTATGGCTACACCTTC. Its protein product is CAISESKYYGYTF.

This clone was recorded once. CDR3: CASSFQGVVTDTQYF. The CDR3 DNA sequence: TGCGCCAGCAGCTTCCAGGGGGTCGTGACAGATACGCAGTATTTT. This chain links TRBV5-1 with TRBJ2-3; 7 bases are shared with TRBD1. The CDR3 is made up of 15 amino acids. Losses at the gene ends were 2 bases for V and 3 bases for J; bases not matched to a gene: 6. Per germline, CDR1 SGHRS and CDR2 YFSETQ.

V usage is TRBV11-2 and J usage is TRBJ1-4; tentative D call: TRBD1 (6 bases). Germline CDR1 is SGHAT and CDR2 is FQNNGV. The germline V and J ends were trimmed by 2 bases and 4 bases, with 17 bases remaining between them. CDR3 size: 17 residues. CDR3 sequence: CASSLLGRGRGNEKLFF. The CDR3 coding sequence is TGTGCCAGCAGCTTACTTGGCAGGGGCAGGGGTAATGAAAAACTGTTTTTT.

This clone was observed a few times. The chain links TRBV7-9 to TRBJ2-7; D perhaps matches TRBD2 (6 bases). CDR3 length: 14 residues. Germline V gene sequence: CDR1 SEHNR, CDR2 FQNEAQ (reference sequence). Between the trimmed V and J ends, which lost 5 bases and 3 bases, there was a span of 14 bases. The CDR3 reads CASSPPSSDYEQYF. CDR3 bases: TGTGCCAGCAGCCCGCCCTCTAGCGACTACGAGCAGTACTTC.

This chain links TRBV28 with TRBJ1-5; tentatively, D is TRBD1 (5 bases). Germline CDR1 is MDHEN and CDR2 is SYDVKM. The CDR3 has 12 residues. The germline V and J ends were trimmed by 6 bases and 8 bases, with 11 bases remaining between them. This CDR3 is CASSAGREPQHF. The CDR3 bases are TGTGCCAGCAGCGCAGGGCGCGAGCCCCAGCATTTT.

CDR3 in amino acids: CASSLTNQPQHF. CDR3 coding DNA: TGTGCCAGCAGCTTAACTAATCAGCCCCAGCATTTT. The V call is TRBV7-9, the J call TRBJ1-5; D ambiguous. V lost 2 bases and J lost 4, with 3 bases in between. This CDR3 is built from 12 residues. Germline V gene sequence: CDR1 SEHNR, CDR2 FQNEAQ (reference sequence).

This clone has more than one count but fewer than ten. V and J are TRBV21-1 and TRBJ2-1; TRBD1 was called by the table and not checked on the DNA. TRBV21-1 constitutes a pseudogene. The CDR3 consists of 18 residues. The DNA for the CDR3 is TGTGCCAGCAGCGGGTTACCACGCGACAGGGATTACTACAATGAGCAGTTCTTC. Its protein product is CASSGLPRDRDYYNEQFF.